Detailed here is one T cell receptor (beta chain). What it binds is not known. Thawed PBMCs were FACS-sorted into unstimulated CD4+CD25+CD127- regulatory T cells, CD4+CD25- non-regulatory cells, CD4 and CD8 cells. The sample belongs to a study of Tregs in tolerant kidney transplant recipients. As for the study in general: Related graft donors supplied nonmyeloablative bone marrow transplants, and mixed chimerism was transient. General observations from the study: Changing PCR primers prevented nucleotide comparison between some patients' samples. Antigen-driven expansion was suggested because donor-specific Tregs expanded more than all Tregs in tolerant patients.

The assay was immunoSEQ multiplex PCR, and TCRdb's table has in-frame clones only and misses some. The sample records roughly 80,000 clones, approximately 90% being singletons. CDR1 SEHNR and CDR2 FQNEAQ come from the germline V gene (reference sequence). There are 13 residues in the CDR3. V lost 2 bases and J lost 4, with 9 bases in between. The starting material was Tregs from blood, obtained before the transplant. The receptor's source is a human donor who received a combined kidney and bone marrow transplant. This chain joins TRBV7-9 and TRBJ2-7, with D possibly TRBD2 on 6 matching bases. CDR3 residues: CASSLSGRYEQYF. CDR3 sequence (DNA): TGTGCCAGCAGCTTATCTGGGAGGTACGAGCAGTACTTC.